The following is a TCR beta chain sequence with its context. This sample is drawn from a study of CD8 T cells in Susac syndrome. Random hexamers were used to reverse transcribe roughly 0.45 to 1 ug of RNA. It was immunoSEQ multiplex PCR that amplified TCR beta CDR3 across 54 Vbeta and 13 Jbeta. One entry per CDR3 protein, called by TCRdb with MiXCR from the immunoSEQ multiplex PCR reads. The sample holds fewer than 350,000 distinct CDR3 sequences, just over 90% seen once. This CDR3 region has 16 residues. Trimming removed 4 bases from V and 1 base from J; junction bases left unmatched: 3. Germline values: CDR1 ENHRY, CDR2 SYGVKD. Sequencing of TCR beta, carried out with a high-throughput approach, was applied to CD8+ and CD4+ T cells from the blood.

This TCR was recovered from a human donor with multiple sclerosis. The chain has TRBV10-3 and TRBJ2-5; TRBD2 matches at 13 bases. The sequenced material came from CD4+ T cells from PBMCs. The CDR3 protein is CAISGTSGGLQETQYF. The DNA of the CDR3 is TGTGCCATCAGTGGGACTAGCGGGGGCCTCCAAGAGACCCAGTACTTC.